This TCR beta chain was found in a study of T cell responses to AZD1222 COVID-19 vaccine. Using immunoSEQ multiplex PCR, the repertoire was profiled, and TCRdb retains in-frame clones only, with some absent. The sample has approximately 170,000 clones, 85% to 95% seen once. With 4 bases removed from V and 5 bases from J, the gap between germline ends came to 11 bases. Germline CDR1 reads SGHTA; CDR2 reads FQGNSA. This CDR3 contains 13 residues. The clonotype comes from an adult who received the AZD1222 COVID-19 vaccine. The sequencing used peripheral blood, collected 28 days after the second AZD1222 dose. This sequence joins TRBV7-2 and TRBJ1-2; TRBD1 is a possible D gene (6 bases). The CDR3 coding sequence is TGTGCCAGCAGCTCCGGGACACCTTATGGCTACACCTTC. This sequence encodes CASSSGTPYGYTF. The whole variable domain, filled in from reference TRBV7-2 and TRBJ1-2, reads GAGVSQSPSNKVTEKGKDVELRCDPISGHTALYWYRQSLGQGLEFLIYFQGNSAPDKSGLPSDRFSAERTGGSVSTLTIQRTQQEDSAVYLCASSSGTPYGYTFGSGTRLTVV.